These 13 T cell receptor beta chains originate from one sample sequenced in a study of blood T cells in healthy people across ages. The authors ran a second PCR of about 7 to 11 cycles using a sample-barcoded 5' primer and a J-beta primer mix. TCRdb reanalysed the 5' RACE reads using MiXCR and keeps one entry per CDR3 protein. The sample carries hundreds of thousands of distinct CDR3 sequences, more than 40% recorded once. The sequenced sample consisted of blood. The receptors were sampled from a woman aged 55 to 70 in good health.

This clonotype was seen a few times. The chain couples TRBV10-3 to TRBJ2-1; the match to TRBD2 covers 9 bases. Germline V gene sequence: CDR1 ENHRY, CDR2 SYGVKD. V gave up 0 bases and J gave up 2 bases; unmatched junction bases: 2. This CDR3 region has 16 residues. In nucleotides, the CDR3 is TGTGCCATCAGTGAGTCGGCGGGAGGGCCCTACAATGAGCAGTTCTTC. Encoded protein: CAISESAGGPYNEQFF.

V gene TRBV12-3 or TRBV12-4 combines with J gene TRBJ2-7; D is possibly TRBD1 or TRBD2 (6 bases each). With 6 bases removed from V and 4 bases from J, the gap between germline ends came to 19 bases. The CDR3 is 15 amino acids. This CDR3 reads CASRPGPRGPYEQYF. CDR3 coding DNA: TGTGCCAGCAGACCAGGCCCTCGGGGGCCGTACGAGCAGTACTTC.

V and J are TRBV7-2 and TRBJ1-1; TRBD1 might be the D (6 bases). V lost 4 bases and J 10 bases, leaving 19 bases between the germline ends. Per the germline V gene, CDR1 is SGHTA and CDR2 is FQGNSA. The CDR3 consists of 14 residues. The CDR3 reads CASSSPPTGRVAFF. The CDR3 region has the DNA TGTGCCAGCAGCTCCCCCCCCACAGGGCGGGTAGCTTTCTTT.

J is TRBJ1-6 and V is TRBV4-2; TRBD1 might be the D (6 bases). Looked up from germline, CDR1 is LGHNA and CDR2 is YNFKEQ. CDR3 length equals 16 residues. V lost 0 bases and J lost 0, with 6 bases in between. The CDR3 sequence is CASSQDRGSYNSPLHF. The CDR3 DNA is TGTGCCAGCAGCCAAGACAGGGGCTCCTATAATTCACCCCTCCACTTT.

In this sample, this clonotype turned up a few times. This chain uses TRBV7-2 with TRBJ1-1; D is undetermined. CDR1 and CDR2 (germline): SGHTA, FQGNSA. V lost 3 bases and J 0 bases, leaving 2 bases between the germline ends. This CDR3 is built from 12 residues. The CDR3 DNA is TGTGCCAGCAGCTTCATGAACACTGAAGCTTTCTTT. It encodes CASSFMNTEAFF.

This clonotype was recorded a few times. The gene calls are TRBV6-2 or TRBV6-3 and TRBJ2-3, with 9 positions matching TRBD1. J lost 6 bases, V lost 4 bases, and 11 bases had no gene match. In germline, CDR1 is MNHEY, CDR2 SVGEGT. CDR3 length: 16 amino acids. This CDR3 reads CASSSWTGARRDTQYF. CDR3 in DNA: TGTGCCAGCAGTTCCTGGACAGGGGCTAGACGTGATACGCAGTATTTT.

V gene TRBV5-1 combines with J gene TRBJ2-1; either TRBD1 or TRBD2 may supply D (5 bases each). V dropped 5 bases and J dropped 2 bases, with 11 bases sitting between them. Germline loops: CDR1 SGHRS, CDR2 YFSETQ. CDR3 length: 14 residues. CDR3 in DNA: TGCGCCAGCAGTGAGGGACGGCCCTACAATGAGCAGTTCTTC. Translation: CASSEGRPYNEQFF.

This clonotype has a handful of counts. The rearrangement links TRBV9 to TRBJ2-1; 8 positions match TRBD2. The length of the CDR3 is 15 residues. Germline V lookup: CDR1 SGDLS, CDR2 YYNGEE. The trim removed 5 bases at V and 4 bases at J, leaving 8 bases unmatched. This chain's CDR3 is CASRAGDSRYNEQFF. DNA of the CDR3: TGTGCCAGCAGAGCGGGAGACTCGAGATACAATGAGCAGTTCTTC.

CDR3 sequence (DNA): TGTGCCAGCAGAAACCCGGGACAGTTCACAGATACGCAGTATTTT. Residues: CASRNPGQFTDTQYF. The chain carries TRBV28 and TRBJ2-3, with 7 bases identical to TRBD1. The germline CDR1 and CDR2 sequences are MDHEN and SYDVKM. The CDR3 contains 15 residues. V dropped 6 bases and J dropped 2; count of bases not matched to a gene: 8.

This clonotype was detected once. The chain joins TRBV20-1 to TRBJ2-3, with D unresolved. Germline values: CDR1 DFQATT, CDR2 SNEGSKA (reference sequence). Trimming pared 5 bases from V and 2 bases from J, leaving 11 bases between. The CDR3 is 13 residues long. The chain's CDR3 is CSAGRLNTDTQYF. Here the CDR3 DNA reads TGCAGTGCTGGTAGACTCAACACAGATACGCAGTATTTT.

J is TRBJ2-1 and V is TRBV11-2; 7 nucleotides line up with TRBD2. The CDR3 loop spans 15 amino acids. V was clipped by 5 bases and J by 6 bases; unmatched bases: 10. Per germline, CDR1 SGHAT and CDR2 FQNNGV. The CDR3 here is CASSPGGLAANEQFF. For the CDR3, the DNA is TGTGCCAGCAGCCCCGGGGGTCTAGCGGCCAATGAGCAGTTCTTC.

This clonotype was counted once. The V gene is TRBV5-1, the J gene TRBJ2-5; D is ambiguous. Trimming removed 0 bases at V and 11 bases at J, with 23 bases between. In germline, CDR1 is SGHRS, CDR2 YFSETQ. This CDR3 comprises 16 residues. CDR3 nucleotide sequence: TGCGCCAGCAGCTTGGCACAAACTCCGGTATACAATGAGCAGTACTTC. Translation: CASSLAQTPVYNEQYF.

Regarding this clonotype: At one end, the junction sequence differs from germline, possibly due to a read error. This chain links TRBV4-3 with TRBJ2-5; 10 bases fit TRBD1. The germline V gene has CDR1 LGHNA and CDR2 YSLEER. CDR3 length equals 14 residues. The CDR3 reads CVSSRGQGIGEQYF. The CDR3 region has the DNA TGCGTCAGCAGCCGGGGACAGGGGATCGGTGAGCAGTACTTC.